The 22 T cell receptor beta chains reported below all come from one sample, sequenced in a study of T-cell reconstitution after alpha-beta-depleted transplantation in children. A library of TCRbeta sequences, prepared with unique molecular identifiers, was generated. TCRdb redid the calling of the PCR reads with MiXCR, one entry per CDR3 protein. The data hold about 500,000 distinct CDR3 sequences, with roughly 10% observed a single time. The sample consisted of PBMCs, mostly from graft donor cells, taken 180 days after TCRalphabeta/CD19-depleted stem cell transplant. The receptors derive from a female patient aged 2 to 10 who had a stem cell transplant for aplastic anemia, so the T cells may come from the graft donor.

This clonotype was found many times. This chain uses TRBV5-1 with TRBJ1-4; weak D call: TRBD1 (6 bases). Germline CDR1 is SGHRS and CDR2 is YFSETQ. This CDR3 has 15 amino acids. Trimming removed 1 base from V and 3 bases from J, with 10 bases in between. The chain's CDR3 is CASSLTGISNEKLFF. In DNA form, the CDR3 reads TGCGCCAGCAGCTTGACAGGGATATCTAATGAAAAACTGTTTTTT.

This clonotype was picked up many times. The DNA of the CDR3 is TGTGCCAGCAGCTTAACGCCGGTTGAGACCCAGTACTTC. Its translation: CASSLTPVETQYF. The rearrangement uses TRBV7-2 and TRBJ2-5; unclear D gene. V lost 2 bases to trimming and J lost 5 bases, with 9 bases between them. Germline V gives CDR1 SGHTA, CDR2 FQGNSA. This CDR3 has 13 residues.

This clonotype was detected many times. The rearrangement joins TRBV14 to TRBJ2-5; D is possibly TRBD1 (5 bases). This CDR3 is 17 amino acids long. Trimming shortened V by 0 bases and J by 2 bases, and 16 bases separated the two germline ends. Germline V gene lookup returns CDR1 SGHDN and CDR2 FVKESK. CDR3: CASSQDETGYIQETQYF. The DNA of the CDR3 is TGTGCCAGCAGCCAAGATGAAACAGGATACATACAAGAGACCCAGTACTTC.

CDR3 nucleotides: TGCGCCAGCAGCTTGGCCGGGACTAGCGGTCACTACAATGAGCAGTTCTTC. This gives the protein CASSLAGTSGHYNEQFF. The chain recombines TRBV5-1 with TRBJ2-1; 11 bases fit TRBD2. Germline V lookup: CDR1 SGHRS, CDR2 YFSETQ. This CDR3 comprises 17 residues. V lost 0 bases to trimming and J lost 3 bases; unmatched junction nucleotides: 5.

The chain uses TRBV27 and TRBJ2-6; TRBD1 matches at 11 bases. With V trimmed by 2 bases and J by 1 base, 4 bases remained unmatched. The CDR3 spans 18 residues. From germline, CDR1 is MNHEY and CDR2 SMNVEV (reference sequence). Here the CDR3 reads CASSLRTGGRSGANVLTF. Written as DNA, the CDR3 is TGTGCCAGCAGTTTAAGGACAGGGGGCAGATCTGGGGCCAACGTCCTGACTTTC.

The chain has TRBV6-7 and TRBJ2-7; D remains ambiguous. TRBV6-7 is placed among ORFs of uncertain function. The length of the CDR3 is 16 residues. With 0 bases removed from V and 3 bases from J, the gap between germline ends came to 15 bases. The CDR3 spells CASSYSVRGVVYEQYV. The CDR3 region has the DNA TGTGCCAGCAGTTACTCGGTGCGTGGGGTGGTCTACGAGCAGTACGTC.

The genes are TRBV5-1 and TRBJ2-5; 10 bases map to TRBD1. V lost 4 bases, J lost 1 base, and 4 bases stayed unmatched. The length of the CDR3 is 15 residues. Germline V lookup: CDR1 SGHRS, CDR2 YFSETQ. CDR3 amino acids: CASSTWTGGQETQYF. CDR3 in DNA: TGCGCCAGCAGCACCTGGACAGGGGGCCAAGAGACCCAGTACTTC.

The chain carries TRBV7-9 and TRBJ2-7, with D unresolved. The V end was cut by 3 bases, the J end by 1 base, with 7 bases between. Germline CDR1 and CDR2: SEHNR and FQNEAQ (reference sequence). This CDR3 region has 13 residues. The CDR3 is CASSFVLSYEQYV. CDR3 nucleotides: TGTGCCAGCAGCTTCGTCCTTTCCTACGAGCAGTACGTC.

The chain links TRBV29-1 to TRBJ1-1; D gene ambiguous. CDR1 SQVTM and CDR2 ANQGSEA come from the germline V gene. This CDR3 spans 12 amino acids. V was shortened by 0 bases and J by 11 bases, with 13 bases between the two germline ends. The CDR3 bases are TGCAGCGTTGAAGATCGCAACTCAAGGGCTTTCTTT. This codes for CSVEDRNSRAFF.

This clonotype turned up a few times. J is TRBJ2-1 and V is TRBV30, with 10 bases identical to TRBD1. The V segment lost 5 bases and the J segment 11 bases; nucleotides outside the gene matches: 6. CDR1 and CDR2 from the germline V gene are GTSNPN and SVGIG (reference sequence). The CDR3 totals 12 residues. CDR3 DNA sequence: TGTGCCTGGGCTCCGGGACAGGGGAAGCAGTTCTTC. Protein: CAWAPGQGKQFF.

The chain combines TRBV28 with TRBJ2-5, with TRBD2 matching over 10 bases. V was pared by 3 bases and J by 4 bases, with 14 bases of the junction left unmatched. The CDR3 extends over 18 amino acids. CDR1 is MDHEN, CDR2 SYDVKM, per germline. The CDR3 DNA follows: TGTGCCAGCAGTTTGGTCCTAGCGGGAGAGAAACGCCTAGAGACCCAGTACTTC. Its protein is CASSLVLAGEKRLETQYF. Based on the CDR3 plus reference TRBV28 and TRBJ2-5, the full variable domain is DVKVTQSSRYLVKRTGEKVFLECVQDMDHENMFWYRQDPGLGLRLIYFSYDVKMKEKGDIPEGYSVSREKKERFSLILESASTNQTSMYLCASSLVLAGEKRLETQYFGPGTRLLVL.

J is TRBJ2-7 and V is TRBV18, with D maybe TRBD1 (5 bases). The CDR3 consists of 13 residues. The germline V gene encodes CDR1 KGHSH and CDR2 LQKENI. V dropped 0 bases and J dropped 6 bases, with 9 bases sitting between them. CDR3 in amino acids: CASSPPAGREQYF. The DNA for the CDR3 is TGTGCCAGCTCACCACCGGCAGGGCGCGAGCAGTACTTC.

This clonotype was seen a few times. CDR3 in DNA: TGTGCCAGCAGTCGGGCCGGGACAGGGACGGGCGAGCAGTACTTC. It yields the protein CASSRAGTGTGEQYF. The chain combines TRBV6-2 or TRBV6-3 with TRBJ2-7; 9 nucleotides match TRBD1. V gave up 5 bases and J gave up 6 bases; unmatched junction bases: 11. CDR1 MNHEY and CDR2 SVGEGT come from the germline V gene. This CDR3 comprises 15 residues.

J is TRBJ1-1 and V is TRBV20-1; D ambiguous. Germline V gene sequence: CDR1 DFQATT, CDR2 SNEGSKA (reference sequence). V lost 2 bases and J 2 bases, leaving 6 bases between the germline ends. This CDR3 is 12 amino acids long. CDR3 residues: CSARKENTEAFF. CDR3 DNA sequence: TGCAGTGCTAGAAAGGAAAACACTGAAGCTTTCTTT.

There are many counts of this clonotype. This chain uses TRBV12-3 or TRBV12-4 with TRBJ1-2; possible D gene TRBD1, 5 bases. Trimming took 6 bases from V and 8 from J, leaving 19 bases between them. CDR3 size: 14 residues. CDR3: CASSILGGWRGYTF. For the CDR3, the DNA is TGTGCCAGCAGCATCCTGGGGGGGTGGAGGGGCTACACCTTC.

This clonotype has a single count. The rearrangement links TRBV11-1 to TRBJ2-3, with 8 bases that match TRBD1. This CDR3 is 14 amino acids long. Unmatched junction bases numbered 10, after V lost 9 bases and J lost 5 bases. CDR1 and CDR2 (germline): SGHAT, FQDESV (reference sequence). The CDR3 sequence: CASPRRGHGDTQYF. The CDR3 bases are TGTGCCAGTCCACGCAGGGGGCATGGAGATACGCAGTATTTT.

This rearrangement joins TRBV28 to TRBJ2-7; D gene uncertain. Per germline, CDR1 MDHEN and CDR2 SYDVKM. There are 13 residues in the CDR3. V lost 5 bases and J lost 4, with 12 bases in between. The CDR3 loop is CASSPRLRYEQYV. DNA of the CDR3: TGTGCCAGCAGTCCTCGGCTCCGATACGAGCAGTACGTC.

This clonotype was found a few times. The V gene is TRBV25-1, the J gene TRBJ2-1; 11 positions match TRBD2. The CDR3 length is 15 residues. Per the germline V gene, CDR1 is MGHDK and CDR2 is SYGVNS. V was pared by 7 bases and J by 2 bases, with 4 bases of the junction left unmatched. The CDR3 loop reads CASTVAGGAYNEQFF. CDR3 coding DNA: TGTGCCAGCACCGTAGCGGGAGGGGCCTACAATGAGCAGTTCTTC.

The CDR3 DNA reads as TGTGCCAGCAGGGACAATGTTTCACCCCTCCACTTT. This encodes CASRDNVSPLHF. The gene calls are TRBV27 and TRBJ1-6, with D tentatively TRBD1 (5 bases). The CDR3 is 12 amino acids. Germline V CDR1 and CDR2: MNHEY, SMNVEV (reference sequence). V was cut by 6 bases and J by 9 bases, with 9 bases left in between.

This clonotype appeared a few times. This sequence joins TRBV5-1 and TRBJ2-1, with 14 positions matching TRBD2. Germline CDR1 SGHRS, CDR2 YFSETQ. This CDR3 is built from 19 residues. V trimming: 1 base; J trimming: 4 bases; junction bases outside the gene matches: 10. The CDR3 reads CASSLHRLAGGAEYNEQFF. Here the CDR3 DNA reads TGCGCCAGCAGCTTGCACCGACTAGCGGGAGGGGCCGAATACAATGAGCAGTTCTTC.

This clonotype was observed a few times. The chain is built from TRBV2 and TRBJ2-2; D unresolved. CDR3 length equals 13 residues. Trimming cost V 4 bases and J 6 bases, with 9 bases left between them. CDR1 is SNHLY and CDR2 is FYNNEI in the germline V gene. The CDR3 loop is CASSVEVPGELFF. In DNA form, the CDR3 reads TGTGCCAGCAGTGTCGAGGTTCCCGGGGAGCTGTTTTTT.

This clonotype has more than one count but fewer than ten. V and J are TRBV4-3 and TRBJ2-3; TRBD2 agrees at 11 bases. Germline-derived CDR1 and CDR2 are LGHNA and YSLEER. The V segment lost 0 bases and the J segment 4 bases; nucleotides outside the gene matches: 12. CDR3 length: 19 residues. CDR3 residues: CASSQEKLAGVLPPDTQYF. DNA of the CDR3: TGCGCCAGCAGCCAAGAAAAACTAGCGGGAGTGCTCCCGCCAGATACGCAGTATTTT.